This T cell receptor (beta chain) was found in a study of beta chain features in type 1 diabetes listed by TCRdb under 2018. Background on the whole study: Mean age, gender distribution, total cell number and subset yield were not different between patients and healthy donors. Across all samples, 90 million to 130 million sorted cells were examined, and cell number per subset correlated strongly with RNA yield. Regulatory and stem cell-like memory subsets were isolated from only 8 patients and roughly eight healthy donors, whereas naive and central memory subsets came from all 30 or so donors. In the study, TCRB repertoires of sorted circulating CD4+ T cell subsets from recently diagnosed type 1 diabetes patients were compared with those of matched healthy donors.

Reading from cysteine to phenylalanine, the CDR3 counts 15 amino acids. The entry retains the CDR3 DNA only, 45 bases that are in frame from base 1. V gives up 0 bases and J gives up 8 bases, and the segment between their germline ends measures 15 bases. CDR1 SGDLS and CDR2 YYNGEE are derived from the germline V gene. Each donor gave one peripheral blood draw, averaging approximately 120 mL, which was collected into heparinised tubes. Naive, central memory, regulatory and stem cell-like memory CD4+ T cells were sorted on a BD FACSAria II using a panel including CD45RO, CCR7, CD25, CD127, CD95 and CD27. A purity above 95% was achieved for all sorted populations. PBMCs were separated immediately by Lymphoprep density gradient centrifugation and were stained directly, without being cultured. So that batch effects would be minimized, each experiment stained and sorted samples in pairs, pairing one healthy donor with one patient.

This clone was found a few times. Its antigen remains unidentified. No much larger clone is present one base from it, and per-base qualities are unavailable. All of the isolated RNA was reverse transcribed with the High Capacity cDNA Reverse Transcription Kit, so expressed TCRB transcripts were sequenced. Deep immunoSEQ sequencing was applied to naive, central memory and regulatory T cell samples, giving an average of about 3.57 million total reads per sample. Sorted cells were lysed in RLT buffer, and RNA was extracted using DNase-treated RNeasy Micro or Mini kits according to cell number. To prevent cross-contamination, every cell subset was processed on its own, while patient and healthy donor samples were processed together. The immunoSEQ multiplex PCR was used to amplify TCRB sequences from cDNA, yielding 87-bp fragments that span the CDR3 region. Amplicons were sequenced on the Illumina HiSeq platform. Under the source paper's analysis protocol: PCR bias was computationally corrected using synthetic template baselines, reads within Hamming distance 2 were collapsed, and singletons that could not be merged were discarded. Reads were aligned against IMGT so that V, D and J genes, CDR3 length and insertions or deletions at six rearrangement sites could be assigned. Within each subset, clonotype counts were normalized to sorted cell number, and only after that were true diversity and Gini coefficients computed with the tcR R package. Repertoire sharing was quantified using the overlap coefficient calculated on TCRB nucleotide sequences. The immuneACCESS repertoire file appears here via TCRdb, limited to in-frame rearrangements. These files lack a portion of the clones; in checked studies, under half of the deficit traces to unresolved V genes, and the cause of the others is not known. For V, J and clone size, that table is used; D and trimming come from the DNA. This sample holds some 150,000 clones; roughly 10% were observed only once. The ten most abundant clones make up roughly 2% of the sample.

Overall study results and their limits: Type 1 diabetes patients showed a moderate but significant shortening of TCRB CDR3 length in all four CD4+ subsets. Shorter templates might be favored by PCR, yet because patient and control samples were amplified and corrected together, any such skew would affect both groups equally. At VDJ recombination sites, type 1 diabetes patients had fewer insertions and more deleted nucleotides, which implies abnormalities in thymic rearrangement. Only small numbers of individuals were included in the HLA sub-analyses, which left unresolved whether HLA type had any influence on TCRB rearrangement. Because cDNA was sequenced instead of genomic DNA, highly expressing activated cells could be over-represented, though the groups showed no difference in activation or CD3 levels. The naive, central memory and regulatory TCRB repertoires appeared to resemble one another more closely among patients than among healthy donors.

In this chain, TRBV9 is recombined with TRBJ1-3, with the D gene uncertain. The material sequenced was central memory CD4+ T cells from blood. The receptor was derived from a man younger than 35 in good health. The DNA sequence is given as TGTGCCAGCAGCGTAGCTGCTAGCCGGCTGGACACCATATATTTT. Its translation reads: CASSVAASRLDTIYF.